A selection of T cell receptor beta chains follows, all from one sample in a study of tumor and adjacent non-tumor tissue in lung cancer. In TCRdb, the multiplex PCR reads were re-called with MiXCR into one record per CDR3 protein. The sample lists over 100,000 distinct CDR3 sequences; 50% to 70% were seen once. The sequenced material came from distant non-tumor lung tissue. All receptors come from a man between 60 and 70 years old with non-small cell lung cancer. The CDR3 runs from the conserved cysteine through the conserved F or W. Each record gives: J gene, D gene, V gene, clone size, CDR3 protein, CDR3 DNA. D genes are given only for firm matches. Clone size is not always given. Where it is, it says once, few, many or a class for expanded clones.

>TRBJ2-5|TRBD1|TRBV13|many
CASSEQGSDGLKTQYF
TGTGCCAGCAGCGAACAGGGGAGTGATGGGTTGAAGACCCAGTACTTC
>TRBJ2-2|NA|TRBV6-5|many
CASSGGRPPGELFF
TGTGCCAGCAGTGGCGGGCGCCCCCCCGGGGAGCTGTTTTTT
>TRBJ2-3|NA|TRBV11-2|many
CASSFASWLTDMQYF
TGTGCCAGCAGCTTTGCTAGTTGGCTCACAGATATGCAGTATTTT
>TRBJ1-5|NA|TRBV6-5|once
CASRRDKGTNQPQHF
TGTGCCAGCAGAAGGGACAAGGGCACTAATCAGCCACAGCATTTT
>TRBJ2-7|NA|TRBV5-6|NA
CASSVIQGHEWYEQYF
TGTGCCAGCAGCGTCATACAGGGCCATGAGTGGTACGAGCAGTACTTC
>TRBJ1-1|NA|TRBV5-4|NA
CVSSDERFMSTEAFF
TGTGTCAGCAGCGACGAACGGTTTATGAGCACTGAAGCTTTCTTT
>TRBJ1-2|NA|TRBV6-5|many
CASKGLRAETNYGYTF
TGTGCCAGCAAGGGGCTTCGGGCAGAAACTAACTATGGCTACACCTTC
>TRBJ1-5|NA|TRBV12-3/TRBV12-4|NA
CVSSDGGSQPQHF
TGTGTCAGCAGTGACGGAGGCAGTCAGCCCCAGCATTTT
>TRBJ2-3|TRBD1|TRBV29-1|once
CSVDIRTRGRVGTDTQYF
TGCAGCGTTGATATAAGGACGAGGGGGCGGGTAGGTACAGATACGCAGTATTTT
>TRBJ2-1|NA|TRBV10-3|many
CAISELGGGSYNEQFF
TGTGCCATCAGTGAGTTAGGGGGGGGCTCCTACAATGAGCAGTTCTTC
>TRBJ1-1|NA|TRBV11-3|NA
CASSLRESFSNTEAFF
TGTGCCAGCAGCCTCCGGGAGAGCTTTTCGAACACTGAAGCTTTCTTT
>TRBJ1-5|NA|TRBV4-1|many
CAGSQDPGNSNQPQHF
TGCGCCGGCAGCCAAGATCCCGGGAATAGCAATCAGCCCCAGCATTTT
>TRBJ1-5|NA|TRBV12-3/TRBV12-4|NA
CASSSVLAVGQPQHF
TGTGCCAGCAGTTCGGTTCTGGCGGTAGGACAGCCCCAGCATTTT
>TRBJ2-2|NA|TRBV30|many
CAWSVRTGELFF
TGTGCCTGGAGTGTAAGGACCGGGGAGCTGTTTTTT
>TRBJ2-2|NA|TRBV11-3|NA
CASSQDGVYTGELLF
TGTGCCAGCAGCCAGGACGGAGTATACACCGGGGAGCTGCTTTTT
>TRBJ2-3|NA|TRBV5-4|NA
CDSSTEQADTQYF
TGTGACAGCAGCACGGAACAGGCAGATACGCAGTATTTT
>TRBJ2-7|NA|TRBV25-1|NA
CVSSGRAGTYEQYF
TGTGTCAGCAGTGGTAGGGCAGGTACCTACGAGCAGTACTTC
>TRBJ2-7|NA|TRBV5-1|NA
CASSLVGEGPYEQYF
TGCGCCAGCAGCTTGGTTGGCGAAGGTCCCTACGAGCAGTACTTC
>TRBJ1-4|NA|TRBV7-8|NA
CASSEQGGDKLFF
TGTGCCAGCAGCGAGCAGGGAGGCGATAAACTGTTTTTT
>TRBJ2-3|NA|TRBV11-2|NA
CASSDGTYRTDTQYF
TGTGCCAGCAGCGACGGGACTTATCGCACAGATACGCAGTATTTT
>TRBJ2-1|TRBD2|TRBV20-1|NA
CSASSWGLAVNEQFF
TGCAGTGCTAGTTCGTGGGGACTAGCGGTCAATGAGCAGTTCTTC
>TRBJ1-5|TRBD1|TRBV6-5|NA
CASMQGASNEPQHF
TGTGCCAGCATGCAGGGGGCAAGCAATGAGCCCCAGCATTTT
>TRBJ2-1|NA|TRBV29-1|NA
CIANEATHGGMGEQFF
TGCATCGCTAACGAGGCCACACATGGTGGCATGGGTGAGCAGTTTTTC
>TRBJ1-5|NA|TRBV28|NA
CASGPRWEPQHF
TGTGCCAGCGGCCCAAGATGGGAGCCCCAGCATTTT
>TRBJ2-3|TRBD2|TRBV30|NA
CAWGLAGGNTDTHYF
TGTGCCTGGGGACTAGCGGGAGGGAACACAGATACGCACTATTTT
>TRBJ2-7|TRBD2|TRBV20-1|once
CSARGPGTSVYEHYF
TGCAGTGCTAGAGGTCCCGGGACTAGCGTCTATGAGCATTACTTC
>TRBJ1-2|NA|TRBV4-1|once
CTSSQDGYYGYTF
TGCACCAGCAGCCAAGATGGTTACTATGGCTACACTTTC
>TRBJ2-1|NA|TRBV5-1|NA
CASSSTTTTWNEQFF
TGCGCCAGCAGCTCGACTACTACCACTTGGAATGAGCAGTTCTTC
>TRBJ2-3|NA|TRBV20-1|NA
CSASMGDTQYF
TGCAGTGCCTCGATGGGGGATACGCAGTATTTT
>TRBJ2-1|TRBD2|TRBV4-3|NA
CASSHRLADYNEQFF
TGCGCCAGCAGCCACAGACTAGCAGATTACAATGAGCAGTTCTTC
>TRBJ2-7|NA|TRBV6-2/TRBV6-3|many
CASSYLEGLEQYF
TGTGCCAGCAGTTACCTGGAGGGGTTGGAGCAGTACTTC
>TRBJ1-6|NA|TRBV5-1|few
CASSKDSTSSPLHF
TGCGCCAGCAGCAAAGACAGTACGAGCTCACCCCTCCACTTT
>TRBJ2-1|TRBD2|TRBV6-5|few
CASRPLAGARLEQFF
TGTGCCAGCAGACCCCTGGCGGGAGCCAGGCTTGAGCAGTTCTTC
>TRBJ2-3|NA|TRBV29-1|NA
CSVGPFLTSTDTQYF
TGCAGCGTTGGACCCTTTCTGACTAGCACAGATACGCAGTATTTT
>TRBJ1-2|NA|TRBV6-6|NA
CVGSYEANYGYTF
TGTGTCGGCAGTTACGAGGCTAACTATGGCTACACCTTC
>TRBJ2-1|NA|TRBV11-2|medium-sized
CASSPSAGSSYNEQFF
TGTGCCAGCAGCCCTAGTGCGGGAAGCTCCTACAATGAGCAGTTCTTC
>TRBJ2-2|TRBD1|TRBV4-2|NA
CANSQEVGWETGPPVELFF
TGTGCCAACAGCCAAGAAGTAGGATGGGAGACAGGGCCACCCGTGGAGCTGTTTTTT
>TRBJ2-3|NA|TRBV11-2|NA
CASSLGRRELGTDTHYF
TGTGCCAGCAGCTTAGGGAGGCGGGAGTTGGGGACAGATACGCACTATTTT
>TRBJ2-7|NA|TRBV6-1|NA
CDSTEIGISYEQYF
TGTGACAGCACTGAAATAGGGATATCCTACGAGCAGTACTTC
>TRBJ1-1|NA|TRBV5-1|NA
CASSSDGSLNTEAFF
TGCGCCAGCAGCTCGGATGGGTCTTTGAACACTGAAGCCTTCTTT
>TRBJ1-6|NA|TRBV6-1|medium-sized
CASSIGDGPLHF
TGTGCCAGCTCAATAGGGGATGGACCCCTCCACTTT
>TRBJ2-5|NA|TRBV30|NA
CAWSRARLGLETQYF
TGTGCCTGGAGTCGGGCTAGGCTCGGTCTAGAGACCCAGTACTTC
>TRBJ2-7|TRBD2|TRBV12-3/TRBV12-4|many
CASSTGTSGLGGEQYF
TGTGCCAGCAGTACCGGGACTAGCGGTCTTGGGGGCGAGCAGTACTTC
>TRBJ2-7|TRBD2|TRBV4-2|NA
CASSQVGAGGREYEQYF
TGTGCCAGCAGCCAAGTTGGGGCGGGAGGGCGGGAGTACGAGCAGTACTTC
>TRBJ2-7|NA|TRBV4-1|many
CASSQDPSPPHYEQYF
TGCGCCAGCAGCCAAGACCCCTCCCCTCCACATTACGAGCAGTACTTC
>TRBJ2-7|TRBD2|TRBV12-3/TRBV12-4|NA
CASSPRTSIHEQYF
TGTGCCAGCAGTCCCAGGACTAGCATCCACGAGCAGTACTTC
>TRBJ1-2|NA|TRBV12-3/TRBV12-4|NA
CASSTTSRLDGYTF
TGTGCCAGTAGTACGACAAGTCGTTTAGATGGCTACACCTTC
>TRBJ1-5|NA|TRBV10-3|many
CAISESVYSNQPQHF
TGTGCCATCAGTGAGTCGGTGTATAGCAATCAGCCCCAGCATTTT
>TRBJ1-5|NA|TRBV4-1|NA
CASSQDQGSNQAQHF
TGTGCCAGCAGCCAAGACCAGGGTAGTAATCAGGCCCAGCATTTT
>TRBJ2-2|TRBD1|TRBV5-1|NA
CASSPPGQGMPGELFF
TGCGCCAGCAGCCCACCGGGACAGGGAATGCCCGGGGAGCTGTTTTTT
>TRBJ2-1|TRBD2|TRBV7-9|once
CAGSATSYDEQFF
TGTGCCGGCAGCGCGACTAGCTACGATGAGCAGTTCTTC
>TRBJ2-6|TRBD1|TRBV5-1|NA
CASSPIFGDSPFSGANILTF
TGCGCCAGCAGCCCCATCTTCGGGGACAGCCCCTTCTCTGGGGCCAACATCCTGACTTTC
>TRBJ2-5|NA|TRBV5-4|NA
CASSLDSAKETQYF
TGTGCCAGCAGCTTAGACAGCGCTAAGGAGACCCAGTACTTC
>TRBJ2-5|TRBD1|TRBV20-1|NA
CSARTGRETRHF
TGCAGTGCCCGGACAGGGAGAGAGACCCGGCACTTC
>TRBJ1-1|NA|TRBV6-5|many
CASSYEGRGRNTEAFF
TGTGCCAGCAGTTACGAGGGCAGGGGAAGGAACACTGAAGCTTTCTTT
>TRBJ1-5|TRBD1|TRBV12-5|NA
CASDLGDSGNQPQHF
TGTGCTAGTGATTTAGGGGACAGTGGTAATCAGCCCCAACATTTT
>TRBJ2-2|NA|TRBV6-5|NA
CVSNWLAGANTGELFF
TGTGTCAGCAACTGGCTAGCAGGCGCGAACACCGGGGAGCTGTTTTTT
>TRBJ2-3|TRBD2|TRBV20-1|NA
CSAERTSSDDTQYF
TGCAGTGCTGAAAGGACTAGCTCTGACGATACGCAGTATTTT